This T cell receptor beta chain was recovered during a study of Graves' ophthalmopathy and Graves' hyperthyroidism. Study summary: The study drew peripheral blood at initial diagnosis, before any treatment.

Researchers took RNA transcripts and amplified TCR beta CDR3 regions from them. The library came from an HTBI-primed first-round RT-PCR and a second-round multiplex PCR. MiXCR, run by TCRdb on the multiplex PCR reads, gives a single entry per CDR3 protein. The sample consists of about half a million distinct CDR3 sequences, approximately 15% of them appearing once. Overall study findings and caveats: Discriminating ophthalmopathy from stable hyperthyroidism, a 13-signature model attained a sensitivity of about 88% and a specificity of about 79%.

V was clipped by 4 bases and J by 1 base, with 10 bases between them. This CDR3 region has 13 residues. CDR1 is SQVTM, CDR2 ANQGSEA, per germline. This clonotype was seen at least ten times. The antigen remains unidentified. For donors with ophthalmopathy, the disease showed moderate-to-severe activity, reached CAS ≥3 and NOSPECS ≥4, and had lasted under 3 months. Diagnostic conclusions were grounded in clinical symptoms, serum thyroxine, TRAb, thyroid ultrasound and orbital computed tomography. This sequence was found in a woman aged 30 to 39 with Graves' ophthalmopathy. The sample comprised blood. The chain carries TRBV29-1 and TRBJ1-1; no clear D. The CDR3: CSVVEDRNTEAFF. CDR3 nucleotide sequence: TGCAGCGTTGTTGAGGATCGGAACACTGAAGCTTTCTTT.